This passage covers 29 T cell receptor beta chains from one sample sequenced in a study of regulatory T cells in long-lasting Graves disease. Assembly of TCR beta libraries relied on iRepertoire HTBI primers together with Arm-PCR of CDR3 regions. TCRdb reanalysed the multiplex PCR reads using MiXCR and keeps one entry per CDR3 protein. The table has around 320,000 distinct CDR3 sequences, over 15% seen once. This sample's time point: newly diagnosed GD, antithyroid drugs for less than 3 months. Scientists built the TCR library using RNA that was extracted from PBMCs. This same sample was also taken into another study, of T cells in Graves' hyperthyroidism and ophthalmopathy.

This material consisted of peripheral blood mononuclear cells (PBMCs), taken at new diagnosis, from a patient treated with antithyroid drugs. The receptors come from a man in his forties with Graves disease.

J is TRBJ1-1 and V is TRBV6-2 or TRBV6-3, with D maybe TRBD1 (6 bases). This CDR3 comprises 16 residues. The germline V gene has CDR1 MNHEY and CDR2 SVGEGT. Trimming left V 5 bases short and J 5 bases short, with 21 bases between. The CDR3 region is CASSEAWEGRGTEAFF. Here the CDR3 DNA reads TGTGCCAGCAGTGAAGCTTGGGAGGGGAGGGGGACTGAAGCTTTCTTT.

There are a few counts of this clonotype. V and J are TRBV29-1 and TRBJ2-2; the D gene is possibly TRBD1 (5 bases). Germline V gene data show CDR1 as SQVTM and CDR2 as ANQGSEA. The CDR3 is 13 amino acids. With 2 bases removed from V and 8 bases from J, the gap between germline ends came to 12 bases. The CDR3, as DNA: TGCAGCGTTGAATCGGGCAGGGTGGGGGAGCTGTTTTTT. Translation gives CSVESGRVGELFF.

This clonotype was counted at least ten times. This chain uses TRBV7-8 with TRBJ2-7; 12 nucleotides agree with TRBD2. Germline values: CDR1 SGHVS, CDR2 FQNEAQ. The V segment lost 5 bases and the J segment 4 bases; nucleotides outside the gene matches: 9. This CDR3 spans 16 amino acids. CDR3 sequence (DNA): TGTGCCAGCAGCCACCGAAGACTAGCGGGGGTTTACGAGCAGTACTTC. It codes for CASSHRRLAGVYEQYF.

At least ten counts were recorded for this clonotype. The chain has TRBV3-1 and TRBJ2-5, with D perhaps matching TRBD1 (6 bases). Germline V gene lookup returns CDR1 LGHDT and CDR2 YNNKEL (reference sequence). The V and J ends lost 0 bases and 4 bases respectively, with 9 bases between them. The CDR3 extends over 14 amino acids. Here the CDR3 DNA reads TGTGCCAGCAGCCAAGATTCCAGGGGAGAGACCCAGTACTTC. As protein: CASSQDSRGETQYF.

This clonotype has a count of ten or more. This chain joins TRBV5-1 and TRBJ2-2; the D gene is possibly TRBD2 (7 bases). The V gene's germline CDR1 is SGHRS and CDR2 YFSETQ. The CDR3 totals 15 residues. V was trimmed by 6 bases and J by 6 bases, leaving 18 bases between them. The CDR3 spells CASTPIVGGPGELFF. In DNA, the CDR3 is TGCGCCAGCACCCCTATTGTGGGGGGGCCCGGGGAGCTGTTTTTT.

This clonotype has ten or more counts. The chain employs TRBV7-3 and TRBJ1-1; a weak D match, TRBD1 (5 bases). V was cut by 2 bases and J by 4 bases, with 11 bases left in between. CDR1 SGHTA and CDR2 FQGTGA come from the germline V gene. The CDR3 has 14 amino acids. In DNA form, the CDR3 reads TGTGCCAGCAGCTTAGGTGGGGCTGGCACTGAAGCTTTCTTT. As protein: CASSLGGAGTEAFF.

In this sample, this clonotype turned up many times. The chain links TRBV11-3 to TRBJ2-7, with TRBD2 matching 12 bases. Germline V gene sequence: CDR1 SGHNT, CDR2 YENEEA. CDR3 length equals 18 residues. V was pared by 5 bases and J by 2 bases, with 13 bases of the junction left unmatched. Written as DNA, the CDR3 is TGTGCCAGCAGCCCCGGACCGTGGCTAGCGGGGGGGCCCTACGAGCAGTACTTC. As protein: CASSPGPWLAGGPYEQYF. Full variable domain (rest looked up from reference TRBV11-3 and TRBJ2-7): EAGVVQSPRYKIIEKKQPVAFWCNPISGHNTLYWYLQNLGQGPELLIRYENEEAVDDSQLPKDRFSAERLKGVDSTLKIQPAELGDSAVYLCASSPGPWLAGGPYEQYFGPGTRLTVT.

A remark on this clonotype: A much larger clone lies one base from this, so it may be a read error. The genes are TRBV5-1 and TRBJ2-7; D remains unclear. This CDR3 spans 14 amino acids. The germline gives CDR1 SGHRS, CDR2 YFSETQ. The germline V and J ends were trimmed by 4 bases and 2 bases, with 13 bases remaining between them. CDR3 residues: CASSPDPPAYEQYF. Written as DNA, the CDR3 is TGCGCCAGCAGCCCTGACCCGCCTGCCTACGAGCAGTACTTC. Filled out from reference TRBV5-1 and TRBJ2-7, the complete variable domain reads KAGVTQTPRYLIKTRGQQVTLSCSPISGHRSVSWYQQTPGQGLQFLFEYFSETQRNKGNFPGRFSGRQFSNSRSEMNVSTLELGDSALYLCASSPDPPAYEQYFGPGTRLTVT.

This clonotype was counted a few times. The genes are TRBV15 and TRBJ1-6, with a tentative D call TRBD1 (5 bases). Per the germline V gene, CDR1 is LNHNV and CDR2 is YYDKDF (reference sequence). CDR3 length: 17 amino acids. V lost 3 bases, J lost 7 bases, and 19 bases lay in between. CDR3 residues: CATSREGPFRGNSPLHF. The CDR3 coding sequence is TGTGCCACCAGCAGGGAGGGGCCCTTTAGGGGCAATTCACCCCTCCACTTT.

The sample holds many counts of this clonotype. V usage is TRBV28 and J usage is TRBJ1-4; no firm D call. The ends were cut back, 4 bases at V and 8 bases at J, with 11 bases in the middle. The CDR3 contains 13 residues. In germline, CDR1 is MDHEN, CDR2 SYDVKM. This chain's CDR3 is CASSSSKLEKLFF. CDR3 bases: TGTGCCAGCAGTTCCTCGAAACTGGAAAAACTGTTTTTT.

This clonotype was seen a handful of times. This chain uses TRBV29-1 with TRBJ2-3; a weak D match, TRBD1 (5 bases). V was trimmed by 2 bases and J by 2 bases, leaving 11 bases between them. The CDR3 runs 14 residues. Per germline, CDR1 SQVTM and CDR2 ANQGSEA. The DNA of the CDR3 is TGCAGCGTTGAACAGGGTGACCTCACAGATACGCAGTATTTT. The encoded protein is CSVEQGDLTDTQYF.

This clonotype was detected a few times. V is TRBV5-1 and J is TRBJ2-7; no clear D gene. The CDR3 covers 14 residues. The V gene lost 5 bases and the J gene lost 0 bases, with 12 bases spanning the gap. CDR1 is SGHRS, CDR2 YFSETQ, per germline. The DNA for the CDR3 is TGCGCCAGCAGGTCTCATCCTCCCTCCTACGAGCAGTACTTC. Translated: CASRSHPPSYEQYF.

This clonotype has only a few counts. CDR3 bases: TGTGCCAGCTCACCGTCGGGGACTAACGGCCGTGAGCAGTACTTC. This sequence encodes CASSPSGTNGREQYF. V usage is TRBV18 and J usage is TRBJ2-7, with TRBD2 matching 7 bases. The V and J ends lost 3 bases and 7 bases, in that order; junction bases with no gene match: 12. Germline-derived CDR1 and CDR2 are KGHSH and LQKENI. The CDR3 covers 15 residues.

This clonotype was seen repeatedly, ten times or more. The chain combines TRBV7-9 with TRBJ2-1, with a tentative D call TRBD1 (6 bases). CDR1 SEHNR and CDR2 FQNEAQ come from the germline V gene (reference sequence). V was cut by 3 bases and J by 2 bases, with 11 bases left in between. The CDR3 totals 15 residues. CDR3 region: CASSLSGTTYNEQFF. The DNA for the CDR3 is TGTGCCAGCAGCTTGAGTGGGACAACCTACAATGAGCAGTTCTTC.

This clonotype was observed a few times. The chain joins TRBV5-1 to TRBJ1-1, with D perhaps TRBD1 (5 bases). Germline V gives CDR1 SGHRS, CDR2 YFSETQ. The CDR3 consists of 14 residues. Trimming removed 2 bases at V and 0 bases at J, with 8 bases between. The CDR3 here is CASSFRQMNTEAFF. The CDR3 DNA reads TGCGCCAGCAGCTTTCGACAGATGAACACTGAAGCTTTCTTT.

This clonotype occurred many times. The gene calls are TRBV2 and TRBJ2-7; possible D gene TRBD2, 6 bases. CDR3 length equals 13 residues. Between the trimmed V and J ends, which lost 4 bases and 0 bases, there was a span of 7 bases. Germline loops: CDR1 SNHLY, CDR2 FYNNEI. The CDR3: CASSVGGSYEQYF. DNA for the CDR3: TGTGCCAGCAGTGTCGGGGGCTCCTACGAGCAGTACTTC.

On this clonotype: A single base separates this from a much larger clone, so it may be a read error. This sequence joins TRBV18 and TRBJ2-1; tentatively, D is TRBD1 (5 bases). Looked up from germline, CDR1 is KGHSH and CDR2 is LQKENI. V dropped 6 bases and J dropped 10 bases, with 13 bases sitting between them. The CDR3 covers 12 residues. The DNA of the CDR3 is TGTGCCAGCTCGACAGCCTCCTACGAGCAGTTCTTC. Translating gives CASSTASYEQFF.

The V and J genes are TRBV27 and TRBJ2-1; 12 nucleotides align to TRBD1. The junction had 9 bases not matched to a gene; V was cut back by 3 bases and J by 15 bases. This CDR3 has 14 amino acids. Germline CDR1 and CDR2: MNHEY and SMNVEV (reference sequence). The CDR3 DNA reads TGTGCCAGCAGTTTTTTGGGACAGGGGGCAAAGGGGTTCTTC. It encodes CASSFLGQGAKGFF.

Only a few counts were recorded for this clonotype. The chain is built from TRBV3-1 and TRBJ2-1; no definite D call. The CDR3 loop spans 15 amino acids. Trimming pared 1 base from V and 0 bases from J, leaving 7 bases between. Germline-derived CDR1 and CDR2 are LGHDT and YNNKEL (reference sequence). The CDR3: CASSQALRSYNEQFF. Written as DNA, the CDR3 is TGTGCCAGCAGCCAAGCCCTACGCTCCTACAATGAGCAGTTCTTC.

The chain carries TRBV5-1 and TRBJ1-1, with 9 nucleotides matching TRBD1. The germline V gene encodes CDR1 SGHRS and CDR2 YFSETQ. CDR3 length: 14 residues. Germline trimming cut 4 bases from V and 4 bases from J; bases unmatched to any gene: 5. The CDR3 sequence is CASSTQTGGTEAFF. CDR3 DNA: TGCGCCAGCAGCACCCAGACAGGGGGCACTGAAGCTTTCTTT.

In its sample, this clonotype was seen many times. The chain carries TRBV6-1 and TRBJ2-1; perhaps TRBD1 as D (5 bases). The V gene's germline CDR1 is MNHNS and CDR2 SASEGT. The CDR3 has 15 residues. V gave up 0 bases and J gave up 2 bases, with 8 bases separating them. The CDR3 region has the DNA TGTGCCAGCAGTGAAGCGAAGGGGACCTACAATGAGCAGTTCTTC. As protein: CASSEAKGTYNEQFF.

This clonotype has at least ten counts. The V gene is TRBV29-1, the J gene TRBJ2-7; D is undetermined. From germline, CDR1 is SQVTM and CDR2 ANQGSEA. CDR3 length: 13 residues. V lost 4 bases, J lost 4 bases, and 14 bases lay in between. Here the CDR3 reads CSVGSRLGYEQYF. CDR3 DNA sequence: TGCAGCGTTGGATCTCGCTTGGGGTACGAGCAGTACTTC.

The chain employs TRBV12-3 or TRBV12-4 and TRBJ2-2; D is perhaps TRBD1 (6 bases). The CDR3 totals 14 residues. V was clipped by 3 bases and J by 5 bases, with 10 bases between them. DNA of the CDR3: TGTGCCAGCAGTTTGTACCAGGGGACCGGGGAGCTGTTTTTT. Translation gives CASSLYQGTGELFF.

V is TRBV7-2 and J is TRBJ2-7; D may be TRBD1 (5 bases). CDR1 is SGHTA, CDR2 FQGNSA, per germline. The germline V and J ends were trimmed by 1 base and 2 bases, with 9 bases remaining between them. This CDR3 contains 14 residues. The CDR3 spells CASSLDQGPYEQYF. The CDR3 DNA is TGTGCCAGCAGCTTAGACCAGGGTCCCTACGAGCAGTACTTC.

Points on this clonotype: This may come from a read error, since a much larger clone is one base off. The conserved closing phenylalanine or tryptophan is absent in this CDR3, likely reflecting a read error. The chain employs TRBV5-1 and TRBJ2-1, with TRBD2 as a possible D gene (7 bases). V was shortened by 4 bases and J by 3 bases, with 14 bases between the two germline ends. This CDR3 comprises 15 residues. Per the germline V gene, CDR1 is SGHRS and CDR2 is YFSETQ. CDR3 residues: CASSPRGGHYNEQFL. The CDR3 nucleotides are TGCGCCAGCAGCCCGAGGGGGGGTCACTACAATGAGCAGTTCCTC.

The V call is TRBV29-1, the J call TRBJ2-3; TRBD1 matches at 9 bases. CDR3 length: 15 residues. From germline, CDR1 is SQVTM and CDR2 ANQGSEA. V was clipped by 4 bases and J by 0 bases; unmatched bases: 5. The CDR3 sequence is CSVGRDRASTDTQYF. CDR3 bases: TGCAGCGTTGGTAGGGACAGGGCTAGCACAGATACGCAGTATTTT.

The V call is TRBV12-3 or TRBV12-4, the J call TRBJ1-2, with D unresolved. Trimming removed 7 bases from V and 3 bases from J, with 15 bases in between. The CDR3 consists of 14 residues. The CDR3 spells CASNKRPDYYGYTF. In nucleotides, the CDR3 is TGTGCCAGCAACAAGAGGCCCGACTACTATGGCTACACCTTC.

The table lists this clonotype with a few counts. A single base is all that separates this from a far larger clone, so a read error is likely. The chain combines TRBV28 with TRBJ2-7; 7 bases fit TRBD1. Per germline, CDR1 MDHEN and CDR2 SYDVKM. The CDR3 contains 13 residues. The DNA for the CDR3 is TGCGCCAGCAGCCAACCCGACAGGGCCGAGCAGTACTTC. This translates into CASSQPDRAEQYF.

This clonotype was seen ten or more times. The chain combines TRBV20-1 with TRBJ2-5, with TRBD2 matching over 12 bases. V lost 6 bases to trimming and J lost 7 bases; unmatched junction nucleotides: 9. This CDR3 comprises 14 residues. Germline assignment: CDR1 DFQATT and CDR2 SNEGSKA (reference sequence). CDR3 nucleotide sequence: TGCAGTGCCACTAGCGGGGGGCAGATGAGGACCCAGTACTTC. Its translation is CSATSGGQMRTQYF.